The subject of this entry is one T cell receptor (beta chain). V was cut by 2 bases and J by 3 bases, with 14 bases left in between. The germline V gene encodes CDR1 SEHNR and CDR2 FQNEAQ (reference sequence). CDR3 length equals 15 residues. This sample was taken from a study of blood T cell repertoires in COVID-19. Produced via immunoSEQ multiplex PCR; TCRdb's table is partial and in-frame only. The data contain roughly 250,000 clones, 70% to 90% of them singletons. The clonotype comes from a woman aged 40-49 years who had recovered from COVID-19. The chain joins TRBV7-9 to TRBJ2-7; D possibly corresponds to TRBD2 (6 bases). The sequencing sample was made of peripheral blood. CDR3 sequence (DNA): TGTGCCAGCAGCTTAATGGGGGGAATGGGCTACGAGCAGTACTTC. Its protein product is CASSLMGGMGYEQYF.